This is a list of T cell receptor beta chains from one sample in a study of T cell repertoires in cytomegalovirus infection. These receptors have no known antigen. MiXCR was run by TCRdb on the reads, yielding one entry per CDR3 protein. The repertoire holds approximately 350,000 distinct CDR3 sequences, with roughly 34% as singletons. Sequencing used cultured PBMCs, obtained from culture after CMV antigen stimulation. These receptors were collected from a human donor in good health (CMV status not recorded). Some clones in this sample may be carry-over from other donors' samples. The CDR3 runs from the conserved cysteine through the conserved F or W. A D gene is named only where the DNA matches it firmly. Some rows mark clone size as missing; the rest say once, few, many or name a class of expanded clone.

CDR3 protein | CDR3 DNA | clone size | D gene | J gene | V gene
CASSLDLLATNEKLFF | TGTGCCAGCAGCTTAGACTTATTGGCGACTAATGAAAAACTGTTTTTT | NA | NA | TRBJ1-4 | TRBV5-4
CASSTDQVRNEQFF | TGTGCCAGCAGCACCGACCAGGTACGCAATGAGCAGTTCTTC | NA | NA | TRBJ2-1 | TRBV7-2
CATLEGGREAFF | TGTGCCACCCTGGAAGGAGGGCGAGAAGCTTTCTTT | few | NA | TRBJ1-1 | TRBV6-6
CASSFGPWNTEAFF | TGTGCCAGCAGTTTCGGACCTTGGAACACTGAAGCTTTCTTT | NA | NA | TRBJ1-1 | TRBV27
CASSLRQGAKNEQFF | TGCGCCAGCAGCTTGAGGCAGGGGGCTAAGAATGAGCAGTTCTTC | once | TRBD1 | TRBJ2-1 | TRBV5-1
CASSPTSGVSNEQFF | TGTGCCAGCAGCCCTACTAGCGGGGTCTCCAATGAGCAGTTCTTC | NA | TRBD2 | TRBJ2-1 | TRBV7-9
CASSDGQGHNEQFF | TGTGCCAGCAGTGACGGACAGGGGCACAATGAGCAGTTCTTC | NA | TRBD1 | TRBJ2-1 | TRBV6-1
CASSPRVGDTQYF | TGTGCCAGCAGCCCCCGCGTGGGGGATACGCAGTATTTT | NA | NA | TRBJ2-3 | TRBV7-2
CASSSRGNTEAFF | TGTGCCAGCAGCTCCCGGGGGAACACTGAAGCTTTCTTT | many | NA | TRBJ1-1 | TRBV7-8
CASSLVFGSGERRPTSTDTQYF | TGTGCCAGCAGCTTAGTCTTCGGGTCGGGGGAGCGCCGACCGACTAGCACAGATACGCAGTATTTT | few | NA | TRBJ2-3 | TRBV7-2
CSAAPIQGAREQYF | TGCAGTGCAGCGCCCATACAGGGGGCGCGTGAGCAGTACTTC | few | TRBD1 | TRBJ2-7 | TRBV20-1
CASSLIVVRNEQFF | TGTGCCAGCAGCTTAATAGTGGTGAGAAATGAGCAGTTCTTC | NA | NA | TRBJ2-1 | TRBV7-9
CAIGLAGVSGEQFF | TGTGCCATCGGACTAGCGGGAGTCAGTGGTGAGCAGTTCTTC | NA | TRBD2 | TRBJ2-1 | TRBV4-2
CAISDSGLGHYGYTF | TGTGCCATCAGTGATTCCGGATTGGGGCACTATGGCTACACCTTC | few | NA | TRBJ1-2 | TRBV10-3
CSVERDRGQETQYF | TGCAGCGTTGAAAGGGACAGGGGCCAAGAGACCCAGTACTTC | NA | TRBD1 | TRBJ2-5 | TRBV29-1
CSAPLSGRYNEQFF | TGCAGTGCTCCACTTAGCGGGAGATACAATGAGCAGTTCTTC | NA | TRBD2 | TRBJ2-1 | TRBV20-1
CASRLDAARGTQYF | TGTGCCAGCAGACTCGATGCGGCCCGGGGGACCCAGTACTTC | few | NA | TRBJ2-5 | TRBV6-2/TRBV6-3
CAWSEGVDSYSNQPQHF | TGTGCCTGGAGTGAAGGGGTGGACAGCTATAGCAATCAGCCCCAGCATTTT | NA | NA | TRBJ1-5 | TRBV30
CASRPRTGGGEQYF | TGTGCCAGCCGTCCCAGAACAGGGGGAGGAGAGCAGTACTTC | few | TRBD1 | TRBJ2-7 | TRBV2
CASSQDPLAGVGPHNEQFF | TGCGCCAGCAGCCAAGATCCCCTAGCGGGAGTTGGGCCACACAATGAGCAGTTCTTC | once | TRBD2 | TRBJ2-1 | TRBV4-1
CASSLSGFRRESRNEQFF | TGTGCCAGCAGCTTATCGGGATTTCGTCGGGAGAGTCGCAATGAGCAGTTCTTC | few | NA | TRBJ2-1 | TRBV11-2
CSAPDTTRGGYTF | TGCAGCGCTCCAGACACGACTCGGGGTGGCTACACCTTC | NA | NA | TRBJ1-2 | TRBV29-1
CASSFRQGSGNTIYF | TGTGCCAGCAGTTTCAGACAGGGCTCTGGAAACACCATATATTTT | few | TRBD1 | TRBJ1-3 | TRBV12-3/TRBV12-4
CASSRERDSSYEQYF | TGTGCCAGCAGTCGAGAAAGGGACAGCTCCTACGAGCAGTACTTC | NA | TRBD1 | TRBJ2-7 | TRBV12-3/TRBV12-4
CASSPRGGKENTIYF | TGTGCCAGCAGCCCCCGGGGGGGCAAGGAAAACACCATATATTTT | NA | NA | TRBJ1-3 | TRBV7-9
CASSFPGTSGYEQYF | TGTGCCAGCAGTTTCCCTGGGACTAGCGGCTACGAGCAGTACTTC | few | TRBD2 | TRBJ2-7 | TRBV6-5
CASSQVPHSNQPQHF | TGCGCCAGCAGCCAAGTACCCCATAGCAATCAGCCCCAGCATTTT | NA | NA | TRBJ1-5 | TRBV4-3
CASSQVRQGATGYTF | TGCGCCAGCAGCCAAGTCCGACAGGGGGCAACTGGCTACACCTTC | few | TRBD1 | TRBJ1-2 | TRBV4-1
CATSRVGLSSTDTQYF | TGTGCCACCAGCAGAGTGGGTCTGTCTAGCACAGATACGCAGTATTTT | NA | NA | TRBJ2-3 | TRBV15
CASSPQGDHEQFF | TGTGCCAGCAGCCCACAGGGGGACCATGAGCAGTTCTTC | NA | TRBD1 | TRBJ2-1 | TRBV7-2
CASAVWSGIGNEQFF | TGTGCCAGTGCCGTGTGGAGCGGGATCGGGAATGAGCAGTTCTTC | many | TRBD2 | TRBJ2-1 | TRBV7-2
CASSVWTSGYNEQFF | TGTGCCAGCAGCGTGTGGACTAGCGGGTACAATGAGCAGTTCTTC | NA | TRBD2 | TRBJ2-1 | TRBV9
CASSKGQGGRETQYF | TGTGCCAGTAGTAAGGGACAGGGGGGCCGGGAGACCCAGTACTTC | few | TRBD1 | TRBJ2-5 | TRBV19